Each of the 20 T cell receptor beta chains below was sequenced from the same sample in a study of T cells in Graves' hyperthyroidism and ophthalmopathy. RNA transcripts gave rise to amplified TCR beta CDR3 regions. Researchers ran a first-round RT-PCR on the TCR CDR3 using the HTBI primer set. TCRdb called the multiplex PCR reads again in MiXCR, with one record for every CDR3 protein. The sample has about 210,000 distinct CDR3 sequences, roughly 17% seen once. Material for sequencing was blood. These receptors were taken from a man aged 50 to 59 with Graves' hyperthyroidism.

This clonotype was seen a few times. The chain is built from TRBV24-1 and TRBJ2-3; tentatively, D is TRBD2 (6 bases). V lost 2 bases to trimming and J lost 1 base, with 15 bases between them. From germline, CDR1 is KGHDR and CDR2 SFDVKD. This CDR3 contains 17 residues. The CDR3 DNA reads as TGTGCCACCAGTGATTCTAGCGAGGGAGTGGGCACAGATACGCAGTATTTT. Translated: CATSDSSEGVGTDTQYF.

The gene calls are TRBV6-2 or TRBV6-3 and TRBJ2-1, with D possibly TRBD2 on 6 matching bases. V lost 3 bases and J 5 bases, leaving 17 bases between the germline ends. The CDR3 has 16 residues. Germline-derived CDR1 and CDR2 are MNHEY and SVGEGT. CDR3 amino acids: CASSYPTGTPHNEQFF. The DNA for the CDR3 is TGTGCCAGCAGTTATCCAACCGGGACTCCCCACAATGAGCAGTTCTTC.

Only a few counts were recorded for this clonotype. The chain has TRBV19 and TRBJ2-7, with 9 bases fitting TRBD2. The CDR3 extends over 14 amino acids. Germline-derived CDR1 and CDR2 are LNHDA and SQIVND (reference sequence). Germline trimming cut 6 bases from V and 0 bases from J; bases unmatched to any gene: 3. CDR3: CASSHSGSSYEQYF. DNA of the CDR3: TGTGCCAGTAGCCATAGCGGGAGCTCCTACGAGCAGTACTTC.

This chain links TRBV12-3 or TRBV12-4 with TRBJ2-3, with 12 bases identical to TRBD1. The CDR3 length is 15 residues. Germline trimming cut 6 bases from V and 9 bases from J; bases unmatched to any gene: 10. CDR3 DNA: TGTGCCAGCAGGGAACCGGGACAGGGGGCTCGGACGCAGTATTTT. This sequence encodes CASREPGQGARTQYF.

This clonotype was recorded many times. In DNA, the CDR3 is TGTGCCAGCAGCCGACTGACTAGCACAGATACGCAGTATTTT. Protein sequence: CASSRLTSTDTQYF. V is TRBV7-8 and J is TRBJ2-3; D not resolved. Germline loops: CDR1 SGHVS, CDR2 FQNEAQ. V was trimmed by 5 bases and J by 0 bases, leaving 9 bases between them. The CDR3 length is 14 residues.

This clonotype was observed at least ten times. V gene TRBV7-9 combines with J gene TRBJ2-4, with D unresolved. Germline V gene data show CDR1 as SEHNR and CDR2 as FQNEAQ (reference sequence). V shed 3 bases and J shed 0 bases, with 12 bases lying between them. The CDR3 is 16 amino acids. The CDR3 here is CASSFDTRGAKNIQYF. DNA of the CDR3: TGTGCCAGCAGCTTCGACACCCGAGGAGCCAAAAACATTCAGTACTTC.

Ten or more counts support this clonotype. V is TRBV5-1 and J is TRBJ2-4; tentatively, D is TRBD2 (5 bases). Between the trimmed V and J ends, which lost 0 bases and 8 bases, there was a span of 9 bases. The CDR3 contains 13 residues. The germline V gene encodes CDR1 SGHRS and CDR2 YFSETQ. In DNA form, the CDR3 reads TGCGCCAGCAGCTTGGGGGAGAGGGACATTCAGTACTTC. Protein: CASSLGERDIQYF.

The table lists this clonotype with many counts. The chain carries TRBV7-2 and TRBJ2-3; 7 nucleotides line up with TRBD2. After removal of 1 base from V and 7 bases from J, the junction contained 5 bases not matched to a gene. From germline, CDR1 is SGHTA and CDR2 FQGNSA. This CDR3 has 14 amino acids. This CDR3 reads CASSLGGRAHTQYF. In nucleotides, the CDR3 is TGTGCCAGCAGCTTAGGGGGGAGGGCACATACGCAGTATTTT.

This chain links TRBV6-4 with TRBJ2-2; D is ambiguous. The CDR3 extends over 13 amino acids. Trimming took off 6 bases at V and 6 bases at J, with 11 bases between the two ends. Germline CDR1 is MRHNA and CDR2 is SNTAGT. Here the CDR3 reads CASRLGLSGELFF. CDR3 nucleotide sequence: TGTGCCAGCAGGCTAGGTTTGTCCGGGGAGCTGTTTTTT.

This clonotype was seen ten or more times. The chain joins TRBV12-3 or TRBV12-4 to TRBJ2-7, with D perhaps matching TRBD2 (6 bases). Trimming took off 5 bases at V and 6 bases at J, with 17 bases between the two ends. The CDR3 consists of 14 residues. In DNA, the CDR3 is TGTGCCAGCAGTAGGGGAACCGGGAGTGGCGAGCAGTACTTC. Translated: CASSRGTGSGEQYF.

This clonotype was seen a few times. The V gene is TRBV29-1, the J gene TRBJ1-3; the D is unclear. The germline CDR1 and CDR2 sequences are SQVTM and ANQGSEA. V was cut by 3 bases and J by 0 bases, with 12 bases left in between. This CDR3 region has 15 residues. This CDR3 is CSVEKGTYSGNTIYF. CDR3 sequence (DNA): TGCAGCGTTGAGAAGGGTACCTACTCTGGAAACACCATATATTTT.

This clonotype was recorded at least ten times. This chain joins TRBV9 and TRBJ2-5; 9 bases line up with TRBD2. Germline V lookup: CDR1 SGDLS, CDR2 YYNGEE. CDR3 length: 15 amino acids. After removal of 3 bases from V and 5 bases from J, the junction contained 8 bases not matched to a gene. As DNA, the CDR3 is TGTGCCAGCAGCGGGGTAGCGGGAGCTTATGAGACCCAGTACTTC. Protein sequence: CASSGVAGAYETQYF.

CDR3 protein: CASSPLAELYNEQFF. DNA of the CDR3: TGTGCCAGTAGCCCACTAGCGGAACTATACAATGAGCAGTTCTTC. The V gene is TRBV19, the J gene TRBJ2-1, with TRBD2 identical over 8 bases. Germline CDR1 reads LNHDA; CDR2 reads SQIVND (reference sequence). The CDR3 length is 15 residues. V was clipped by 6 bases and J by 4 bases; unmatched bases: 8. Looking up the rest from reference TRBV19 and TRBJ2-1 gives the full variable domain: DGGITQSPKYLFRKEGQNVTLSCEQNLNHDAMYWYRQDPGQGLRLIYYSQIVNDFQKGDIAEGYSVSREKKESFPLTVTSAQKNPTAFYLCASSPLAELYNEQFFGPGTRLTVL.

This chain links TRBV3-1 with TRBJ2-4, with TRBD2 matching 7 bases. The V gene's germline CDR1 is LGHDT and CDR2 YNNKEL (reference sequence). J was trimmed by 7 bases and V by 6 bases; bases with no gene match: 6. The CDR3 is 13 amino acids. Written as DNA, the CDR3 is TGTGCCAGCAGTCAAACACTAGCGAACATTCAGTACTTC. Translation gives CASSQTLANIQYF.

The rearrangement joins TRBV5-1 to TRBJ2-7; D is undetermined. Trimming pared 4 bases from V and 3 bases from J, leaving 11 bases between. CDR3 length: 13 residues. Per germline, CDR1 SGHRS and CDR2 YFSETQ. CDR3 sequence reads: CASSKPNFYEQYF. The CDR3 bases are TGCGCCAGCAGCAAGCCTAACTTCTACGAGCAGTACTTC.

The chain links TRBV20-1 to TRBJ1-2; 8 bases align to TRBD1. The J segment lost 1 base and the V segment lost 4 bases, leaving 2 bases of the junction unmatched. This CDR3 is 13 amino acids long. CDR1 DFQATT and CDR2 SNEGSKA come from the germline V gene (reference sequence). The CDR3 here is CSATTGVNYGYTF. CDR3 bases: TGCAGTGCTACGACAGGGGTTAACTATGGCTACACCTTC.

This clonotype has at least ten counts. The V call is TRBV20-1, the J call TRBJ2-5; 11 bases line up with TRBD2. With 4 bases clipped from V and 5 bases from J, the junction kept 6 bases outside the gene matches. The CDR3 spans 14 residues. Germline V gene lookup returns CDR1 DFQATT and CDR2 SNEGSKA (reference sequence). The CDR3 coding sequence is TGCAGTGCTACCGGGACTAGCGGCGGGGAGACCCAGTACTTC. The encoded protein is CSATGTSGGETQYF.

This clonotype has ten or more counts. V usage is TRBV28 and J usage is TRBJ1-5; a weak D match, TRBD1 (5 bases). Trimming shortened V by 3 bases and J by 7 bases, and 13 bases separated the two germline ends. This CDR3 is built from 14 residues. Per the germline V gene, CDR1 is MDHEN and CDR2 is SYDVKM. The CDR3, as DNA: TGTGCCAGCAGTTTCACAGGCTTCGAGCAGCCCCAGCATTTT. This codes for CASSFTGFEQPQHF.

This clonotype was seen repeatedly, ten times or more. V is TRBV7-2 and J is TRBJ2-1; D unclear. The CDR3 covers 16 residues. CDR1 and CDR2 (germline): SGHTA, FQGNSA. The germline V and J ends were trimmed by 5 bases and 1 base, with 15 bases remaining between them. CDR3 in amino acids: CASSPIWAVSYNEQFF. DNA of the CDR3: TGTGCCAGCAGCCCGATCTGGGCGGTTTCCTACAATGAGCAGTTCTTC.

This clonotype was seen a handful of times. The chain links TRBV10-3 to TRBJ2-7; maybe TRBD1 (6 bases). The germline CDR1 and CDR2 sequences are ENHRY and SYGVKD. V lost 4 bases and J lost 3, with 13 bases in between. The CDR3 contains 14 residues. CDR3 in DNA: TGTGCCATCAGTGTGGGGGCAGGGGTCTACGAGCAGTACTTC. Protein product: CAISVGAGVYEQYF.